The rows below give T cell receptor beta chains drawn from one sample of a study of CD8+CD57+ T cells in acquired aplastic anemia. TCRdb redid the calling of the reads with MiXCR, one entry per CDR3 protein. The repertoire consists of 150,000 to 200,000 distinct CDR3 sequences, with over 60% occurring once and the leading ten covering about 45%. Material: sorted CD4+, CD8+, or CD8+CD57+ T cells (not recorded which) from PBMCs. These receptors were collected from a human donor with severe aplastic anemia or a healthy control (not recorded which). CDR3s include the opening cysteine and the closing phenylalanine or tryptophan. D genes are given only for firm matches. Where a row states a size, it is once, few, many or the class of an expanded clone; other rows omit it.

V	D	J	size	CDR3	DNA
TRBV12-3/TRBV12-4	.	TRBJ2-1	many	CASSWGPLGGLDEQFF	TGTGCCAGCAGTTGGGGCCCACTAGGGGGTTTGGATGAGCAGTTCTTC
TRBV7-2	.	TRBJ2-2	few	CASSSGWTGELFF	TGTGCCAGCAGCTCGGGCTGGACCGGGGAGCTGTTTTTT
TRBV6-2/TRBV6-3	.	TRBJ2-2	.	CASSQVYPRTGELFF	TGTGCCAGCAGTCAGGTCTACCCCCGCACCGGGGAGCTGTTTTTT
TRBV7-9	TRBD1	TRBJ1-2	.	CASSQTGTGQTYGYTF	TGTGCCAGCAGCCAAACCGGGACAGGCCAAACCTATGGCTACACCTTC
TRBV15	.	TRBJ2-7	.	CATSPTASGYEQYF	TGTGCCACCTCCCCGACAGCGTCGGGCTACGAGCAGTACTTC
TRBV6-1	.	TRBJ1-2	.	CASTSRDNYGYTF	TGTGCCAGCACCTCGCGGGACAACTATGGCTACACCTTC
TRBV7-9	TRBD2	TRBJ2-7	.	CASSWTSGSSEQYF	TGTGCCAGCAGCTGGACTAGCGGGAGTAGCGAGCAGTACTTC
TRBV7-2	.	TRBJ2-1	.	CASSYAPRESGPNEQFF	TGTGCCAGCAGTTACGCACCCCGGGAGTCAGGCCCCAATGAGCAGTTCTTC
TRBV15	TRBD2	TRBJ2-5	.	CATSREGRSGRAGETQYF	TGTGCCACCAGCAGAGAGGGACGGAGCGGGAGGGCCGGGGAGACCCAGTACTTC
TRBV11-2	.	TRBJ2-7	.	CASSSPRQGRNYEQYF	TGTGCCAGCAGCTCCCCCCGCCAGGGGCGAAACTACGAGCAGTACTTC
TRBV27	.	TRBJ1-4	many	CASRSNRDEKLFF	TGTGCCAGCAGGTCGAATCGGGATGAAAAACTGTTTTTT